The 22 T cell receptor beta chains below come from one sample, sequenced in a study of tumor-infiltrating lymphocytes in primary liver carcinoma. Production of TCR beta cDNA used approximately 0.55 ug total RNA together with a constant-region primer. Employing slightly modified ARM-PCR, three nested multiplex PCR rounds were run, and these gave rise to the TCR beta libraries. A C-beta reverse primer and TRBV1-TRBV30 forward primers served in each of the first two PCR rounds, at around 10 cycles apiece. TCRdb re-called the multiplex PCR reads with MiXCR, one entry per CDR3 protein. Among approximately 320,000 distinct CDR3 sequences listed, around three fifths were seen once. Extraction also yielded germline DNA, while blood RNA was obtained from unsorted whole blood. Sequenced sample: peripheral blood. The source of these receptors is a woman aged 25 to 39 with primary liver carcinoma and hepatitis B virus infection.

Worth noting for this clonotype: A junction end diverges from the germline sequence, so it may reflect a read error. The chain employs TRBV12-3 or TRBV12-4 and TRBJ2-2; TRBD1 or TRBD2 may be the D gene (6 bases each). CDR3 length: 15 amino acids. The CDR3 loop is CSCRGWDTNTGKLFF. Written as DNA, the CDR3 is TGTTCCTGCCGGGGGTGGGACACGAACACCGGGAAGCTGTTTTTT.

Worth noting for this clonotype: The missing conserved phenylalanine or tryptophan at the end of this CDR3 makes a read error likely. J is TRBJ2-3 and V is TRBV30; the D gene is possibly TRBD1 (6 bases). The CDR3 covers 14 residues. V lost 4 bases and J 1 base, leaving 12 bases between the germline ends. Germline V CDR1 and CDR2: GTSNPN, SVGIG (reference sequence). The CDR3 bases are TGTGCCTGGAACAGGGCATCGGGCACAGATACGCAGTATTCT. This sequence encodes CAWNRASGTDTQYS.

The CDR3 reads CASSPGTSYSYEQYF. The CDR3 bases are TGTGCCAGCAGCCCCGGGACTAGCTACTCCTACGAGCAGTACTTC. The chain joins TRBV12-3 or TRBV12-4 to TRBJ2-7; 9 nucleotides agree with TRBD2. CDR3 length equals 15 residues. V was clipped by 6 bases and J by 0 bases; unmatched bases: 6.

Concerning this clonotype: The missing conserved phenylalanine or tryptophan at the end of this CDR3 makes a read error likely. The chain carries TRBV28 and TRBJ2-7, with D possibly TRBD2 on 5 matching bases. With the DNA end fitting TRBJ2-5 better, the J assignment may be wrong. CDR3 length: 14 residues. The germline V gene encodes CDR1 MDHEN and CDR2 SYDVKM. The CDR3 sequence is CASSRTGAEETQYL. CDR3 nucleotide sequence: TGTGCCAGCAGCCGGACTGGCGCCGAAGAGACCCAGTACCTC.

The chain employs TRBV7-9 and TRBJ2-3; perhaps TRBD2 as D (6 bases). The CDR3 covers 15 residues. V gave up 6 bases and J gave up 2 bases, with 15 bases separating them. Germline V gives CDR1 SEHNR, CDR2 FQNEAQ (reference sequence). The CDR3 loop reads CASSSLASLTDTQYF. CDR3 DNA sequence: TGTGCCAGCAGTTCTCTAGCGAGTCTCACAGATACGCAGTATTTT.

Concerning this clonotype itself: Because it lacks the conserved phenylalanine or tryptophan at the end, this CDR3 is likely a read error. The chain carries TRBV11-3 and TRBJ2-1, with D perhaps matching TRBD1 or TRBD2 (5 bases each). CDR1 SGHNT and CDR2 YENEEA come from the germline V gene. The CDR3 is 15 residues long. Trimming cost V 3 bases and J 3 bases, with 12 bases left between them. CDR3 nucleotide sequence: TGTGCCAGCAGCTTCGGGGCCCGCTACTACAATGAGCAGTTCTCG. As protein: CASSFGARYYNEQFS.

This clonotype was observed many times. The genes are TRBV11-2 and TRBJ2-7; TRBD2 might be the D (7 bases). Trimming cost V 7 bases and J 4 bases, with 17 bases left between them. The CDR3 totals 14 residues. Germline V gene data show CDR1 as SGHAT and CDR2 as FQNNGV. In DNA, the CDR3 is TGTGCCAGCATCCCCACTGGGGGGGCGTACGAGCAGTACTTC. Its translation: CASIPTGGAYEQYF.

Notes on this clonotype: Sequence at one end of the junction differs from germline and may be a read error. This sequence joins TRBV6-6 and TRBJ2-6; a possible D gene is TRBD1 (5 bases). CDR3 length: 17 residues. CDR1 is MNHNY and CDR2 is SVGAGI in the germline V gene (reference sequence). The CDR3 sequence: CASSYSTLRARANVVTF. The CDR3 bases are TGTGCCAGCAGTTACTCGACCCTCAGGGCTAGGGCCAACGTCGTGACTTTC.

The chain couples TRBV6-1 to TRBJ2-5; no clear D gene. The CDR3 is made up of 15 amino acids. Per the germline V gene, CDR1 is MNHNS and CDR2 is SASEGT. V was pared by 0 bases and J by 1 base, with 9 bases between. In DNA, the CDR3 is TGTGCCAGCAGTGAAGCGCGAGGACCCCAAGAGACCCAGTACTTC. Amino acids: CASSEARGPQETQYF.

Of note for this clonotype: One end of the junction does not line up with germline, which may come from a read error. The gene calls are TRBV11-2 and TRBJ2-3, with D possibly TRBD2 on 6 matching bases. Germline V gene lookup returns CDR1 SGHAT and CDR2 FQNNGV. This CDR3 has 17 amino acids. The CDR3 is CASSHNSGGVGLDTQYF. The CDR3 nucleotides read TGTGCCAGCAGTCACAATTCCGGAGGGGTTGGGTTGGATACGCAATATTTT.

As for this clonotype: This may arise from a read error, as a much more abundant clone is one base away. The rearrangement joins TRBV4-1 to TRBJ2-1; D possibly corresponds to TRBD2 (5 bases). CDR3 size: 16 residues. Germline CDR1 is MGHRA and CDR2 is YSYEKL. CDR3 in amino acids: CANSQDRTSIKGEQFF. DNA of the CDR3: TGCGCCAACAGCCAAGATCGTACTAGTATTAAGGGTGAGCAGTTCTTC.

This rearrangement joins TRBV11-3 to TRBJ2-5; D unresolved. Trimming removed 6 bases from V and 3 bases from J, with 14 bases in between. CDR1 is SGHNT, CDR2 YENEEA, per germline. The CDR3 has 14 residues. The CDR3 loop is CASSLHGPEETQYF. In nucleotides, the CDR3 is TGTGCCAGCAGTTTACATGGACCAGAAGAGACCCAGTACTTC. Combining the CDR3 with reference TRBV11-3 and TRBJ2-5 gives the whole variable domain EAGVVQSPRYKIIEKKQPVAFWCNPISGHNTLYWYLQNLGQGPELLIRYENEEAVDDSQLPKDRFSAERLKGVDSTLKIQPAELGDSAVYLCASSLHGPEETQYFGPGTRLLVL.

A word on this clonotype: A clone one base away is much larger, so this may be a read error. The V gene is TRBV12-3 or TRBV12-4, the J gene TRBJ2-5, with D perhaps TRBD1 (5 bases). The CDR3 runs to 15 residues. V lost 6 bases and J lost 2, with 16 bases in between. CDR3 region: CASRRHVDRQETQYF. The DNA for the CDR3 is TGTGCCAGCAGGCGCCATGTCGACAGACAAGAGACCCAGTACTTC.

Points on this clonotype: A read error is possible here, since a much larger clone lies one base away. The CDR3 carries no conserved terminal phenylalanine or tryptophan, so it likely arises from a read error. The J gene is TRBJ2-1, the V gene TRBV4-3, with 8 bases aligning to TRBD1. The CDR3 totals 14 residues. CDR1 is LGHNA and CDR2 is YSLEER in the germline V gene. V lost 4 bases and J lost 9; bases outside the gene matches: 8. The CDR3 nucleotides are TGCGCCAGCAGCCTTGACAGGGGTCGGGGTGAGCAGTTCTCC. Amino acids: CASSLDRGRGEQFS.

Concerning this clonotype itself: An end of the junction does not agree with germline; a read error may underlie this. V and J are TRBV11-3 and TRBJ2-7, with TRBD1 matching 7 bases. CDR1 is SGHNT, CDR2 YENEEA, per germline. This CDR3 has 14 residues. The CDR3: CASTEGQTSYKHYF. DNA for the CDR3: TGTGCCAGCACCGAGGGACAGACCTCCTACAAGCACTACTTC.

This clonotype was seen just once. The chain employs TRBV10-3 and TRBJ2-1, with no clear D. CDR1 is ENHRY, CDR2 SYGVKD, per germline. The CDR3 length is 13 residues. Between the trimmed V and J ends, which lost 1 base and 4 bases, there was a span of 5 bases. The CDR3 sequence: CAISELTYNEQFF. The CDR3, as DNA: TGTGCCATCAGTGAGTTAACGTACAATGAGCAGTTCTTC.

This clonotype was seen repeatedly, ten times or more. The chain recombines TRBV11-2 with TRBJ2-5, with TRBD2 identical over 7 bases. Germline loops: CDR1 SGHAT, CDR2 FQNNGV. This CDR3 spans 17 amino acids. V was clipped by 5 bases and J by 3 bases; unmatched bases: 15. The CDR3 loop is CASSRERDLLPEETQYF. In DNA form, the CDR3 reads TGTGCCAGCAGCCGAGAGCGGGACCTTCTTCCGGAAGAGACCCAGTACTTC.

Of note for this clonotype: Compared with germline, one end of the junction differs, possibly owing to a read error. J is TRBJ2-7 and V is TRBV30; 12 bases are a match to TRBD2. Germline V gene lookup returns CDR1 GTSNPN and CDR2 SVGIG (reference sequence). The CDR3 length is 15 residues. In DNA form, the CDR3 reads TGTGCCTGGAGTATCGGACTAGCGGGGATTTACGATCAGTACTTC. It codes for CAWSIGLAGIYDQYF. Combining the CDR3 with reference TRBV30 and TRBJ2-7 gives the whole variable domain SQTIHQWPATLVQPVGSPLSLECTVEGTSNPNLYWYRQAAGRGLQLLFYSVGIGQISSEVPQNLSASRPQDRQFILSSKKLLLSDSGFYLCAWSIGLAGIYDQYFGPGTRLTVT.

V gene TRBV30 combines with J gene TRBJ1-5; D remains unclear. The CDR3 has 12 residues. Germline V gene lookup returns CDR1 GTSNPN and CDR2 SVGIG (reference sequence). V lost 4 bases and J lost 4, with 8 bases in between. The CDR3 is CAWIIGNQPQHF. The CDR3 coding sequence is TGTGCCTGGATTATAGGGAATCAGCCCCAGCATTTT.

This clonotype has at least ten counts. The chain is built from TRBV4-1 and TRBJ2-1, with D hard to call. The CDR3 has 14 amino acids. Germline V gives CDR1 MGHRA, CDR2 YSYEKL. V lost 1 base to trimming and J lost 4 bases, with 8 bases between them. CDR3 loop: CASSQANSYNEQFF. For the CDR3, the DNA is TGCGCCAGCAGCCAAGCAAACTCGTACAATGAGCAGTTCTTC.

To note about this clonotype: The germline gene is not matched at one end of the junction; a read error may be the cause. This chain uses TRBV7-9 with TRBJ2-2; the match to TRBD1 covers 9 bases. Germline V gives CDR1 SEHNR, CDR2 FQNEAQ (reference sequence). The CDR3 sequence is 17 residues long. CDR3 loop: CASSLLGTGGYVGELFF. CDR3 bases: TGTGCAAGCAGCTTGTTGGGAACAGGGGGCTACGTCGGGGAGCTGTTTTTT.

At least ten counts were recorded for this clonotype. V gene TRBV6-5 combines with J gene TRBJ1-1, with TRBD1 matching 8 bases. From germline, CDR1 is MNHEY and CDR2 SVGAGI. V shed 4 bases and J 1 base; nucleotides not matched to a gene: 5. The CDR3 runs to 15 residues. Here the CDR3 reads CASSLTGAGNTEAFF. CDR3 nucleotide sequence: TGTGCCAGCAGTTTGACAGGGGCAGGGAACACTGAAGCTTTCTTT.